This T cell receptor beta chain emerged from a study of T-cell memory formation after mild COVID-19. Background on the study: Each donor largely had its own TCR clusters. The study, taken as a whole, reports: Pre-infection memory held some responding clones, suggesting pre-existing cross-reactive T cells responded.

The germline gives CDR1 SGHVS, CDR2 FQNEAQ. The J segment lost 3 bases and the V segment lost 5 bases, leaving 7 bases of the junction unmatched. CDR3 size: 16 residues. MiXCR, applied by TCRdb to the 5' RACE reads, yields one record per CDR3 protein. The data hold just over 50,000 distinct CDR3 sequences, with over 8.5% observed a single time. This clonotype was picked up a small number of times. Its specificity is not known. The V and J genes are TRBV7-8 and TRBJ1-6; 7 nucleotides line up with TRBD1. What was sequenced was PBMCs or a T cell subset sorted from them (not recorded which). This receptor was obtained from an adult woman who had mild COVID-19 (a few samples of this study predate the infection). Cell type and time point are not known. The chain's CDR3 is CASSPEGGHYNSPLHF. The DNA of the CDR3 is TGTGCCAGCAGCCCGGAAGGGGGCCACTATAATTCACCCCTCCACTTT.